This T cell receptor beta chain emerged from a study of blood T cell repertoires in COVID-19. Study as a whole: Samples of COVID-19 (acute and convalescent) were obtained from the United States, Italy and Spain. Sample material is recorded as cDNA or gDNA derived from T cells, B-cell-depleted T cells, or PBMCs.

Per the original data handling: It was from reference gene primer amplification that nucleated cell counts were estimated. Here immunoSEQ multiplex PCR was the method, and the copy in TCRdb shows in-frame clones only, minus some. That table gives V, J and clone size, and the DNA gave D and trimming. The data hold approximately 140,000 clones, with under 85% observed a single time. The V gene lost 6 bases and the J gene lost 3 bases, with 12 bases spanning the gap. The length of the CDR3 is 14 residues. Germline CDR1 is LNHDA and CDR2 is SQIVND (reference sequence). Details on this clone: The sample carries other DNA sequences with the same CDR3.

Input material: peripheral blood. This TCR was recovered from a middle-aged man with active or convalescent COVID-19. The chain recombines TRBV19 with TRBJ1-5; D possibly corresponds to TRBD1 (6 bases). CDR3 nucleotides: TGTGCCAGTAGCCCGGGACAAGACAATCAGCCCCAGCATTTT. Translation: CASSPGQDNQPQHF. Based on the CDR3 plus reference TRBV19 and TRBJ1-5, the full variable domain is DGGITQSPKYLFRKEGQNVTLSCEQNLNHDAMYWYRQDPGQGLRLIYYSQIVNDFQKGDIAEGYSVSREKKESFPLTVTSAQKNPTAFYLCASSPGQDNQPQHFGDGTRLSIL.